This T cell receptor (beta chain) emerged from a study of cytomegalovirus exposure and HLA in healthy donors. V was pared by 3 bases and J by 2 bases, with 3 bases of the junction left unmatched. The germline gives CDR1 SEHNR, CDR2 FQNEAQ (reference sequence). The CDR3 runs to 17 residues. PCR employed 60 Vbeta and 13 Jbeta primers. Assay: immunoSEQ multiplex PCR; the TCRdb copy retains only in-frame clones and omits some. This table holds 130,000 or so clones, 60% to 75% found once. Comment on this clone: Its antigen is not identified.

Study results and limitations: Presence/absence analysis assumed near-uniform sequencing depth across donors. Productive rates of about 87% or about 30% were seen for most TCR beta V segments in an earlier analysis.

The rearrangement links TRBV7-9 to TRBJ2-6; TRBD2 agrees at 11 bases. What was sequenced was PBMCs. This receptor was identified in a woman between 35 and 50 years old in good health and CMV-seropositive. CDR3 sequence (DNA): TGTGCCAGCAGCTTGACTAGCGGGACGCCTGGGGCCAACGTCCTGACTTTC. The encoded protein is CASSLTSGTPGANVLTF.